Below, one T cell receptor (beta chain) is given with its context. In the original processing: Reference gene primers were amplified, and this amplification served to estimate nucleated cell counts. Profiled with immunoSEQ multiplex PCR; TCRdb holds only in-frame clones, not every one. D and trimming were read from the DNA, whereas the V and J calls and clone size are those reported in that table. The sample contains around 240,000 clones, about 86% of which appear only once. CDR3 length equals 15 residues. Germline CDR1 and CDR2: MNHEY and SVGAGI. V gave up 0 bases and J gave up 2 bases; unmatched junction bases: 3. This record comes from a study of blood T cell repertoires in COVID-19. In the study overall: Specimens from acute and convalescent COVID-19 originated in the United States, Italy and Spain. Sample material is recorded as cDNA or gDNA derived from T cells, B-cell-depleted T cells, or PBMCs.

This TCR derives from a woman in her 30s who had recovered from COVID-19. The chain recombines TRBV6-5 with TRBJ2-7, with 8 nucleotides matching TRBD1. The sequenced material came from peripheral blood. CDR3 DNA: TGTGCCAGCAGTTACTCCAGGGACAGGACCTACGAGCAGTACTTC. Protein product: CASSYSRDRTYEQYF.